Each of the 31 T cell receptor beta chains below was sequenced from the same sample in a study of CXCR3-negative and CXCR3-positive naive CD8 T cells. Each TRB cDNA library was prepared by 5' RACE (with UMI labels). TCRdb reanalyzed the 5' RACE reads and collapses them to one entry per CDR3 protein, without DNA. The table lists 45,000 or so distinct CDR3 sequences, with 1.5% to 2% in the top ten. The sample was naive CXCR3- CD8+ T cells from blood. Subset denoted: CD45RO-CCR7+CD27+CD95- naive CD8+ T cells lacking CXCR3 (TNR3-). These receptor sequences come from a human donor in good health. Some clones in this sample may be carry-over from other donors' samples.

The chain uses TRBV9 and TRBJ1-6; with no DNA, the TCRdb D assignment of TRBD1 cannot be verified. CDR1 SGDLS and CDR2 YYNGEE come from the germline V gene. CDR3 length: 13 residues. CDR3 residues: CASSGSGFSPLHF.

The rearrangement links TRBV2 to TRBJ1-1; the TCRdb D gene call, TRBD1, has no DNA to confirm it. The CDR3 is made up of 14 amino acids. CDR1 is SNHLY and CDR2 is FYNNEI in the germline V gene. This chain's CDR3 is CASAPGATNTEAFF.

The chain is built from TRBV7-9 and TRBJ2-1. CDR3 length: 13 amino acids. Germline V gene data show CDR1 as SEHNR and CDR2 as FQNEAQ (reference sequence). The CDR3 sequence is CASCDQKYNEQFF.

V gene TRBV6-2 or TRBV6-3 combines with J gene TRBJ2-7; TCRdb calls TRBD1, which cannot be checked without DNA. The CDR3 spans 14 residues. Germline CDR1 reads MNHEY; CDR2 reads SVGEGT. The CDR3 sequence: CASSPGQTSYEQYF.

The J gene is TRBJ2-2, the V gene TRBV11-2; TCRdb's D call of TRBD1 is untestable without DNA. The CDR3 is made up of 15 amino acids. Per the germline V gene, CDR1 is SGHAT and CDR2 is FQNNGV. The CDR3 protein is CASTLGDGNTGELFF.

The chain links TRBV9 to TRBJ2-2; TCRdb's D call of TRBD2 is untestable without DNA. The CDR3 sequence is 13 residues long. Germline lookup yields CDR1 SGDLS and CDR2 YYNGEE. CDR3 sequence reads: CASSASGTGELFF.

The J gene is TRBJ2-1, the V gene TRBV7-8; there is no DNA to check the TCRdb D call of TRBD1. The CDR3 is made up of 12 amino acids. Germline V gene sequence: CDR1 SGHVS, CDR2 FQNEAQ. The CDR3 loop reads CASSLTPREQFF.

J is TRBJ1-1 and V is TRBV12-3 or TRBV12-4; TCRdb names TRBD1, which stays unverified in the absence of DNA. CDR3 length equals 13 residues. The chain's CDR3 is CASSPPVYTEAFF.

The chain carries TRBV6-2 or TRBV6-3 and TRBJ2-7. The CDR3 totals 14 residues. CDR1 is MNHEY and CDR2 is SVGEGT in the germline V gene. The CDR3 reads CASSGTWSSYEQYF.

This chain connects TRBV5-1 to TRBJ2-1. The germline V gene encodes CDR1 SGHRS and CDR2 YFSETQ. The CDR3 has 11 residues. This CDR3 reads CASSLAQEQFF.

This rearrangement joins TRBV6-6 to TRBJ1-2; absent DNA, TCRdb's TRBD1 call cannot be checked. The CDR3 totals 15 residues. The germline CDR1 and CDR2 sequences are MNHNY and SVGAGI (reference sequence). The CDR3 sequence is CASSYPGDRGYGYTF.

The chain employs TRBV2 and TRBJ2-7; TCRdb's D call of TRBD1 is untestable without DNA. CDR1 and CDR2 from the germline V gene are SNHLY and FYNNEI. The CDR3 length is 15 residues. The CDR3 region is CASSAPGTENYEQYF.

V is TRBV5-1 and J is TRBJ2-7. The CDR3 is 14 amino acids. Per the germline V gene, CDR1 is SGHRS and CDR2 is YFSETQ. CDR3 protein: CASSLSGSSYEQYF.

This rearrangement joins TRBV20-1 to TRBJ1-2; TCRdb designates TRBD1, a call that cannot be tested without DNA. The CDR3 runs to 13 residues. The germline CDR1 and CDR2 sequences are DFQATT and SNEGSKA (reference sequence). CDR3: CSARDTGGYGYTF.

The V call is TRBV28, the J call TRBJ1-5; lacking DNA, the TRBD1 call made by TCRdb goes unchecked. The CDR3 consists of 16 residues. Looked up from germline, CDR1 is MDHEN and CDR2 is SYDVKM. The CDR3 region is CASSSGTEYSNQPQHF.

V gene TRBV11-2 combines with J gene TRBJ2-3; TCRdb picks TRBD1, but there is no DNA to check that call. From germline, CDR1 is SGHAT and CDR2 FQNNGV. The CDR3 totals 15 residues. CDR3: CASSPLGGGTDTQYF.

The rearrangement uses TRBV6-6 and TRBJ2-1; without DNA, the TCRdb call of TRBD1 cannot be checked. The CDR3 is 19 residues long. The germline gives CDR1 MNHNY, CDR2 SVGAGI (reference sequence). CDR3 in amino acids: CASSYVGQGVPWNHNEQFF.

The CDR3 sequence: CASSSPGLEPYEQYF. The chain carries TRBV7-2 and TRBJ2-7; TCRdb's D call of TRBD2 is untestable without DNA. Looked up from germline, CDR1 is SGHTA and CDR2 is FQGNSA. The CDR3 runs 15 residues. Together with reference TRBV7-2 and TRBJ2-7, the CDR3 gives the full variable domain: GAGVSQSPSNKVTEKGKDVELRCDPISGHTALYWYRQSLGQGLEFLIYFQGNSAPDKSGLPSDRFSAERTGGSVSTLTIQRTQQEDSAVYLCASSSPGLEPYEQYFGPGTRLTVT.

This CDR3 is CASSHPLGDSTDTQYF. The gene calls are TRBV4-1 and TRBJ2-3; TCRdb returns TRBD1, unconfirmable since there is no DNA. Germline V gene data show CDR1 as MGHRA and CDR2 as YSYEKL. The CDR3 spans 16 residues.

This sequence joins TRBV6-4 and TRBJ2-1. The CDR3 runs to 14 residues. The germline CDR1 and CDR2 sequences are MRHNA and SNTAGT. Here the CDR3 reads CASSDMSKPNEQFF.

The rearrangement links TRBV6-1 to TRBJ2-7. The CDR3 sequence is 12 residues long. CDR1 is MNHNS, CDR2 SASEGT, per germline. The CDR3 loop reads CASSEAGGEQYF.

CDR3: CASSLLGQGAIMGEAFF. The chain joins TRBV28 to TRBJ1-1; the TRBD1 assignment by TCRdb is unverifiable without DNA. This CDR3 has 17 residues. Germline V gene lookup returns CDR1 MDHEN and CDR2 SYDVKM.

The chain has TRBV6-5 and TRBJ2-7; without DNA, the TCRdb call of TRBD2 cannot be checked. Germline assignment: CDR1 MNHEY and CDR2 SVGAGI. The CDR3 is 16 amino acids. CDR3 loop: CASSLYSRGPYYEQYF.

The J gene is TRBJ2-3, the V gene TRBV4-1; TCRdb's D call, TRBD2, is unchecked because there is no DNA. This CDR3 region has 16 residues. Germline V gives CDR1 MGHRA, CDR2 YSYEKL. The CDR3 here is CASSPLAAGPTDTQYF.

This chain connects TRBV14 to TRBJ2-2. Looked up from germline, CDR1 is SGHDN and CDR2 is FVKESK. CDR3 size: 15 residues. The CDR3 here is CASSQDRVSTGELFF.

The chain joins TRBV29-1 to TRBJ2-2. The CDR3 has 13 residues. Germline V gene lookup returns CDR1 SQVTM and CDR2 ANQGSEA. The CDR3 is CSVGGPNTGELFF.

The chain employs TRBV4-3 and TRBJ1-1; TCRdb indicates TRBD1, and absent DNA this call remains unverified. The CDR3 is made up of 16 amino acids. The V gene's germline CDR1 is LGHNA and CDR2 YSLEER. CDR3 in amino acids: CASSQEGQGAVTEAFF.

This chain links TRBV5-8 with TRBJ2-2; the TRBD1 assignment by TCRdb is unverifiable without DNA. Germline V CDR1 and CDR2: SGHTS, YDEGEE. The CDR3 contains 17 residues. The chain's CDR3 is CASSLGLGQVNTGELFF.

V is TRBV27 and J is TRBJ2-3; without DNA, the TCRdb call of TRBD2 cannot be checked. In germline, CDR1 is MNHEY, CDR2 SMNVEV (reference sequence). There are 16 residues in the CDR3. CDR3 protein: CASSLWSSGEADTQYF.

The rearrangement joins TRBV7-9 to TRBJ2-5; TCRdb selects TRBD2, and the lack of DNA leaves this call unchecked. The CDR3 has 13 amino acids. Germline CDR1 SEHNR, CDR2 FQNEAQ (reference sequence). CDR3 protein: CASSFEEEETQYF.

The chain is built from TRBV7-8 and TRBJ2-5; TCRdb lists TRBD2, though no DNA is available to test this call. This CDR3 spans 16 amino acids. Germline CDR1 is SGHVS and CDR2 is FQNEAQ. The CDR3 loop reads CASSPGWSGALETQYF.